This entry lists 23 T cell receptor beta chains sequenced from one sample in a study of T cell responses to AZD1222 COVID-19 vaccine. Only in-frame clones appear in the TCRdb table, and some are missing; sequencing was by immunoSEQ multiplex PCR. The profile covers roughly 80,000 clones, with around 90% appearing a single time and approximately 4.7% taken by the ten largest. The sequences come from peripheral blood, collected on day 0 of MenACWY control vaccination. Every receptor here comes from an adult in good health.

The chain uses TRBV7-9 and TRBJ2-5, with 15 bases lining up with TRBD2. CDR1 and CDR2 from the germline V gene are SEHNR and FQNEAQ (reference sequence). The CDR3 spans 17 residues. V lost 5 bases to trimming and J lost 0 bases; unmatched junction nucleotides: 4. CDR3 bases: TGTGCCAGCAGCCCGGGACTAGCGGGGGGCTACCAAGAGACCCAGTACTTC. It encodes CASSPGLAGGYQETQYF.

This clone was seen a few times. This chain joins TRBV6-2 or TRBV6-3 and TRBJ1-5; unclear D gene. Looked up from germline, CDR1 is MNHEY and CDR2 is SVGEGT. Trimming left V 6 bases short and J 7 bases short, with 19 bases between. The CDR3 loop spans 15 amino acids. The chain's CDR3 is CASSLIGGEGQPQHF. The CDR3 DNA sequence: TGTGCCAGCAGCCTCATAGGCGGGGAAGGCCAGCCCCAGCATTTT.

V gene TRBV5-4 combines with J gene TRBJ2-5; D remains ambiguous. Trimming took 0 bases from V and 0 from J, leaving 3 bases between them. This CDR3 spans 13 amino acids. Germline CDR1 reads SGHNT; CDR2 reads YYREEE (reference sequence). This CDR3 is CASSLANQETQYF. The CDR3 region has the DNA TGTGCCAGCAGCTTGGCCAACCAAGAGACCCAGTACTTC.

The chain joins TRBV21-1 to TRBJ2-3. TRBV21-1 is annotated as a pseudogene. The CDR3 consists of 15 residues. As DNA, the CDR3 is TGTGCCAGCAGCAAGGGAGGGGGCCCCTGGGATACGCAGTATTTT. Its translation is CASSKGGGPWDTQYF.

This clone was seen just once. This chain joins TRBV6-5 and TRBJ1-6; a possible D gene is TRBD1 (6 bases). Germline loops: CDR1 MNHEY, CDR2 SVGAGI. This CDR3 has 15 amino acids. Deletions cut 7 bases from V and 5 bases from J, with 15 bases between. Here the CDR3 reads CASTQDGGNNSPLHF. The CDR3 bases are TGTGCCAGCACGCAGGACGGGGGCAATAATTCACCCCTCCACTTT.

This clone was seen once. The CDR3 nucleotides read TGTGCCAGCAGCCGGGAGGACAGGGGGCAACCTGGCTACACCTTC. Translation gives CASSREDRGQPGYTF. The rearrangement uses TRBV5-5 and TRBJ1-2; 11 nucleotides agree with TRBD1. J was trimmed by 7 bases and V by 4 bases; bases with no gene match: 9. The CDR3 is 15 amino acids. The germline V gene encodes CDR1 SGHKS and CDR2 YYEKEE (reference sequence). The whole variable domain, filled in from reference TRBV5-5 and TRBJ1-2, reads DAGVTQSPTHLIKTRGQQVTLRCSPISGHKSVSWYQQVLGQGPQFIFQYYEKEERGRGNFPDRFSARQFPNYSSELNVNALLLGDSALYLCASSREDRGQPGYTFGSGTRLTVV.

The sample holds one count of this clone. The CDR3 region is CAKIQGSSGNTIYF. CDR3 in DNA: TGTGCTAAGATTCAGGGGAGTTCTGGAAACACCATATATTTT. This chain joins TRBV6-5 and TRBJ1-3; the D gene is possibly TRBD1 (6 bases). Germline V gene sequence: CDR1 MNHEY, CDR2 SVGAGI. The CDR3 sequence is 14 residues long.

The chain has TRBV7-8 and TRBJ1-1; TRBD1 matches at 9 bases. Per the germline V gene, CDR1 is SGHVS and CDR2 is FQNEAQ. The trim removed 4 bases at V and 2 bases at J, leaving 14 bases unmatched. This CDR3 is built from 18 residues. CDR3 amino acids: CASSSQTGTGTRNTEAFF. In nucleotides, the CDR3 is TGTGCCAGCAGCTCCCAGACCGGGACAGGGACACGAAACACTGAAGCTTTCTTT.

The V and J genes are TRBV10-3 and TRBJ2-5; D is uncertain. The CDR3 has 16 residues. Trimming left V 3 bases short and J 2 bases short, with 16 bases between. Germline CDR1 ENHRY, CDR2 SYGVKD. The CDR3: CAISEFLESRQETQYF. The CDR3 DNA follows: TGTGCCATCAGTGAATTTCTTGAATCGCGGCAAGAGACCCAGTACTTC.

The chain has TRBV2 and TRBJ2-1; D ambiguous. This CDR3 is 15 amino acids long. V was pared by 0 bases and J by 7 bases, with 13 bases between. Germline CDR1 reads SNHLY; CDR2 reads FYNNEI. The CDR3 protein is CASSEAIVRVNEQFF. The CDR3 nucleotides are TGTGCCAGCAGTGAAGCGATCGTGCGAGTAAATGAGCAGTTCTTC.

V usage is TRBV7-2 and J usage is TRBJ1-2; possibly TRBD1 for D (5 bases). Germline loops: CDR1 SGHTA, CDR2 FQGNSA. Trimming removed 3 bases at V and 8 bases at J, with 13 bases between. This CDR3 comprises 13 residues. The CDR3 is CASSFGGSGGYTF. As DNA, the CDR3 is TGTGCCAGCAGCTTTGGGGGTTCTGGAGGCTACACCTTC.

This sequence joins TRBV19 and TRBJ1-1; the D is unclear. The V end was cut by 5 bases, the J end by 8 bases, with 12 bases between. Germline V CDR1 and CDR2: LNHDA, SQIVND (reference sequence). There are 12 residues in the CDR3. CDR3 region: CASSGYSVEAFF. CDR3 in DNA: TGTGCCAGTAGTGGTTATTCTGTGGAAGCTTTCTTT.

The chain carries TRBV13 and TRBJ1-5, with 8 bases aligning to TRBD1. The CDR3 extends over 15 amino acids. V gave up 0 bases and J gave up 6 bases; unmatched junction bases: 4. Germline lookup yields CDR1 PRHDT and CDR2 FYEKMQ (reference sequence). The CDR3 here is CASSLGQGGSQPQHF. The DNA for the CDR3 is TGTGCCAGCAGCTTAGGACAGGGGGGTAGTCAGCCCCAGCATTTT.

The chain couples TRBV7-2 to TRBJ2-5, with a weak D call TRBD1 (6 bases). Germline CDR1 reads SGHTA; CDR2 reads FQGNSA. This CDR3 region has 14 residues. V was clipped by 1 base and J by 7 bases, with 13 bases between them. The CDR3 loop is CASSLVGAGATQYF. CDR3 sequence (DNA): TGTGCCAGCAGCTTAGTGGGGGCAGGGGCGACCCAGTACTTC.

The CDR3 nucleotides are TGTGCCAGCAGTCTGCCCATTCAGGACTATGGCTACACCTTC. Translating it yields CASSLPIQDYGYTF. This sequence joins TRBV7-2 and TRBJ1-2; no definite D call. Trimming removed 6 bases at V and 3 bases at J, with 14 bases between. The CDR3 has 14 amino acids. Germline V gene lookup returns CDR1 SGHTA and CDR2 FQGNSA.

The rearrangement uses TRBV28 and TRBJ2-7, with TRBD1 matching 10 bases. The V gene end was trimmed by 4 bases and the J gene end by 3 bases; junction bases not matched to a gene: 3. CDR1 is MDHEN and CDR2 is SYDVKM in the germline V gene. The length of the CDR3 is 14 residues. CDR3 loop: CASSWDRGNYEQYF. The CDR3 region has the DNA TGTGCCAGCAGTTGGGACAGGGGAAACTACGAGCAGTACTTC.

This chain joins TRBV29-1 and TRBJ2-7; D not certain. V was pared by 4 bases and J by 6 bases, with 10 bases between. The CDR3 contains 11 residues. Germline values: CDR1 SQVTM, CDR2 ANQGSEA. CDR3 sequence reads: CSVARSSEQYF. In DNA form, the CDR3 reads TGCAGCGTTGCACGGAGTAGCGAGCAGTACTTC.

This clone has just a few counts. The chain uses TRBV19 and TRBJ1-5; D not resolved. Trimming shortened V by 0 bases and J by 11 bases, and 8 bases separated the two germline ends. The germline gives CDR1 LNHDA, CDR2 SQIVND (reference sequence). The CDR3 runs to 12 residues. The CDR3 protein is CASSIETSAQHF. CDR3 DNA sequence: TGTGCCAGTAGTATAGAAACGTCGGCCCAGCATTTT.

The V call is TRBV7-6, the J call TRBJ2-7; 14 bases line up with TRBD2. The junction had 3 bases not matched to a gene; V was cut back by 4 bases and J by 4 bases. CDR1 SGHVS and CDR2 FNYEAQ come from the germline V gene. The CDR3 loop spans 15 amino acids. CDR3 DNA sequence: TGTGCCAGCAGCTCCGGGACTAGCGGGAGTTACGAGCAGTACTTC. Amino acid sequence: CASSSGTSGSYEQYF.

The chain has TRBV7-8 and TRBJ2-3; D unresolved. Germline V CDR1 and CDR2: SGHVS, FQNEAQ. The CDR3 covers 17 residues. The V gene lost 1 base and the J gene lost 0 bases, with 14 bases spanning the gap. CDR3 amino acids: CASSLVLYSTSTDTQYF. The CDR3 DNA sequence: TGTGCCAGCAGCTTAGTCCTTTACAGTACTAGCACAGATACGCAGTATTTT.

The chain links TRBV13 to TRBJ1-6; no reliable D call. CDR1 PRHDT and CDR2 FYEKMQ come from the germline V gene (reference sequence). The ends were cut back, 2 bases at V and 7 bases at J, with 9 bases in the middle. This CDR3 has 14 residues. CDR3 protein: CASSLSLGNSPLHF. The DNA of the CDR3 is TGTGCCAGCAGCTTATCGTTGGGAAATTCACCCCTCCACTTT. The whole variable domain, remainder taken from reference TRBV13 and TRBJ1-6, is AAGVIQSPRHLIKEKRETATLKCYPIPRHDTVYWYQQGPGQDPQFLISFYEKMQSDKGSIPDRFSAQQFSDYHSELNMSSLELGDSALYFCASSLSLGNSPLHFGNGTRLTVT.

This chain connects TRBV9 to TRBJ1-1, with 8 bases matching TRBD1. Looked up from germline, CDR1 is SGDLS and CDR2 is YYNGEE. V dropped 4 bases and J dropped 4; count of bases not matched to a gene: 6. This CDR3 has 14 amino acids. CDR3 loop: CASSLGQGFTEAFF. CDR3 coding DNA: TGTGCCAGCAGCCTCGGACAGGGCTTCACTGAAGCTTTCTTT.

V is TRBV3-1 (or the pseudogene TRBV3-2) and J is TRBJ1-2; D gene unclear. Germline CDR1 reads LGHDT; CDR2 reads YNNKEL (reference sequence). The CDR3 length is 14 residues. V lost 6 bases and J lost 4, with 15 bases in between. The CDR3 reads CASSRNGPVYGYTF. The CDR3 region has the DNA TGTGCCAGCAGTCGAAATGGACCCGTCTATGGCTACACCTTC.